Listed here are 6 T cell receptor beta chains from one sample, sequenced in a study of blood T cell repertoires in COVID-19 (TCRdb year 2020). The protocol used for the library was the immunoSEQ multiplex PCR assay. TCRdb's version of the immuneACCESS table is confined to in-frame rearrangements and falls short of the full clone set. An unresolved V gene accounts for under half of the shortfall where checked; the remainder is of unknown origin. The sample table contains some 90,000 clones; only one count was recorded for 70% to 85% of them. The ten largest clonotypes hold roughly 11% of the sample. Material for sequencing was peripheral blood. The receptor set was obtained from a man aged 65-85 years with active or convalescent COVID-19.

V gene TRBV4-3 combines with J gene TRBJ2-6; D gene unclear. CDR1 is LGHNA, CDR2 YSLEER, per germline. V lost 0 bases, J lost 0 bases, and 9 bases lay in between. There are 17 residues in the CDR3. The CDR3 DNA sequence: TGCGCCAGCAGCCAAGAGGCAGGCTTCTCTGGGGCCAACGTCCTGACTTTC. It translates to CASSQEAGFSGANVLTF.

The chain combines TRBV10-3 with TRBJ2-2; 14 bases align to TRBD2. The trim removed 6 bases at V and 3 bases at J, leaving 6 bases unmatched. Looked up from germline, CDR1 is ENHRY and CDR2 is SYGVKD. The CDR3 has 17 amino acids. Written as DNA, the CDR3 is TGTGCCATCAGCCCGGGACTAGCGGGGGTTGACACCGGGGAGCTGTTTTTT. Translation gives CAISPGLAGVDTGELFF.

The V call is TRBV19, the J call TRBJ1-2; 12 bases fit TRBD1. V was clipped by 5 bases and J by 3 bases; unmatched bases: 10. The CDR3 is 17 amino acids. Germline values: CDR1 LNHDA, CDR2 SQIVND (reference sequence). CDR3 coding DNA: TGTGCCAGTAGTGGGGCCTCGGGACAGGGGGCTGACTATGGCTACACCTTC. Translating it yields CASSGASGQGADYGYTF.

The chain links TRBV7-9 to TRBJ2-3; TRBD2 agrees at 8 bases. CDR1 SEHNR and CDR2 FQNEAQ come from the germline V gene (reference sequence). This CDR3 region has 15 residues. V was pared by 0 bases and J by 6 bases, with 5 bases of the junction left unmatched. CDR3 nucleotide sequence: TGTGCCAGCAGCTTAGCTAGCGGGGTTGGGGATACGCAGTATTTT. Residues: CASSLASGVGDTQYF.

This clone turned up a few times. This chain's CDR3 is CASRRTVSNQPQHF. For the CDR3, the DNA is TGTGCCAGTCGTAGGACAGTGAGCAATCAGCCCCAGCATTTT. The chain employs TRBV19 and TRBJ1-5; the D gene is possibly TRBD1 (6 bases). V was trimmed by 8 bases and J by 1 base, leaving 12 bases between them. This CDR3 has 14 residues. CDR1 and CDR2 from the germline V gene are LNHDA and SQIVND (reference sequence).

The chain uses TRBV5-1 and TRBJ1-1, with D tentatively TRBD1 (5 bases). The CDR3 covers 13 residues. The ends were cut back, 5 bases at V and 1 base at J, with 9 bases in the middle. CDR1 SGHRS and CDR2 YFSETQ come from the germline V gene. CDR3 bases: TGCGCCAGCAGAGTCGGGGGGAACACTGAAGCTTTCTTT. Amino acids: CASRVGGNTEAFF.